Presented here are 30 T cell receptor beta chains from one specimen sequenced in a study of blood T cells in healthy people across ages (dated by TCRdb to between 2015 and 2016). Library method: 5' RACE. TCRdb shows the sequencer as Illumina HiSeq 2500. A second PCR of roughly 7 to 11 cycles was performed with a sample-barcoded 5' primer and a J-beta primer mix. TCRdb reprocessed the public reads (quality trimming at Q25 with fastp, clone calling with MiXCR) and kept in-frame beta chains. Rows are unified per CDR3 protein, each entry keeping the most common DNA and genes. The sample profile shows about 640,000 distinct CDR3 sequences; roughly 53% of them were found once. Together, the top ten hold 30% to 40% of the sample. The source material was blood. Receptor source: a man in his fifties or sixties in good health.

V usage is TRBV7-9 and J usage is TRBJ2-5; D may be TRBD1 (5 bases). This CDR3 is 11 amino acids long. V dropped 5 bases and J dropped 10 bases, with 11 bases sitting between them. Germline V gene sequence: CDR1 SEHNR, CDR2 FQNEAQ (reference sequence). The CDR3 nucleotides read TGTGCCAGCAGCCTCCAAGGACACCAGTACTTC. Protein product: CASSLQGHQYF.

The DNA of the CDR3 is TGTGCCACCAGTGACCCCCCGCGAGGTTACTATGGCTACACCTTC. This codes for CATSDPPRGYYGYTF. The chain carries TRBV24-1 and TRBJ1-2; unclear D gene. The V gene's germline CDR1 is KGHDR and CDR2 SFDVKD. The CDR3 extends over 15 amino acids. With 4 bases removed from V and 3 bases from J, the gap between germline ends came to 14 bases.

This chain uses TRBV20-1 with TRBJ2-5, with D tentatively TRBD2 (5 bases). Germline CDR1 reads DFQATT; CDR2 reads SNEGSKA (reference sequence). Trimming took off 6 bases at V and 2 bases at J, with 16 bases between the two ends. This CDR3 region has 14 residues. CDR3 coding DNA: TGCAGTGCACGGAGCTACCGCGGGCAAGAGACCCAGTACTTC. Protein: CSARSYRGQETQYF.

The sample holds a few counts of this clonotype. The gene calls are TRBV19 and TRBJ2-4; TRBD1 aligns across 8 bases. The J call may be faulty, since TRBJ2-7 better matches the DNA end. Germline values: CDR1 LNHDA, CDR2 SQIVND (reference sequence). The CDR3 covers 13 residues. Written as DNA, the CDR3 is TGTGCCAGTCGATCAGGGGGCGGCTACGAGCAGTACTTC. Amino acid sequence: CASRSGGGYEQYF.

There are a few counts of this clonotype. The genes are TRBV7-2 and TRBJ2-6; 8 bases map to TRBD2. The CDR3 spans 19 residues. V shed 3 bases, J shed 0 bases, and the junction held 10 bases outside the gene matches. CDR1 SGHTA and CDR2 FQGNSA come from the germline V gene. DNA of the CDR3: TGTGCCAGCAGCTTCACCCTGGGTGCGGGGGGCTCTGGGGCCAACGTCCTGACTTTC. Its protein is CASSFTLGAGGSGANVLTF.

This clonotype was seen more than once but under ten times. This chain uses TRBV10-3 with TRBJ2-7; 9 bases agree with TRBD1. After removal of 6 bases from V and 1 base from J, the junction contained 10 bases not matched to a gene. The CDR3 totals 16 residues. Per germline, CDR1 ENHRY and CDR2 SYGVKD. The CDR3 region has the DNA TGTGCCATCAGGAAGGGAGACAGGGGGGTTTCCTACGAGCAGTACTTC. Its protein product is CAIRKGDRGVSYEQYF.

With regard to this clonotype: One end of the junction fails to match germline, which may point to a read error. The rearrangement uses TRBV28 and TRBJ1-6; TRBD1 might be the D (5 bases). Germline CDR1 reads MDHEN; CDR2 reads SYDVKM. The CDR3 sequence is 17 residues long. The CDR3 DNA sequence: TGTGCCAGCAGCCCCCCACGGCAGGGCGTTTCAGATTCACCCCTTCACTTT. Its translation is CASSPPRQGVSDSPLHF. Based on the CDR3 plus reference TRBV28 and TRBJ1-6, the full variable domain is DVKVTQSSRYLVKRTGEKVFLECVQDMDHENMFWYRQDPGLGLRLIYFSYDVKMKEKGDIPEGYSVSREKKERFSLILESASTNQTSMYLCASSPPRQGVSDSPLHFGNGTRLTVT.

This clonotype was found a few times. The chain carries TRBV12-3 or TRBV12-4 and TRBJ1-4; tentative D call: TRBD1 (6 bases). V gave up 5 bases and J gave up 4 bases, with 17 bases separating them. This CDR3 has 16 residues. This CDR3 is CASSRASGANNEKLFF. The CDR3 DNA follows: TGTGCCAGCAGTCGAGCCTCAGGGGCCAATAATGAAAAACTGTTTTTT.

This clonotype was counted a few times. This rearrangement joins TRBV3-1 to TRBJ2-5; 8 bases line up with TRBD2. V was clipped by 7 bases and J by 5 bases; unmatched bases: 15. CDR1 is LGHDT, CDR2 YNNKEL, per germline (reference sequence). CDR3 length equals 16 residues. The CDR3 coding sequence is TGTGCCAGCAACCCGGCTGACGCGGGGGGCTTGGAGACCCAGTACTTC. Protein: CASNPADAGGLETQYF.

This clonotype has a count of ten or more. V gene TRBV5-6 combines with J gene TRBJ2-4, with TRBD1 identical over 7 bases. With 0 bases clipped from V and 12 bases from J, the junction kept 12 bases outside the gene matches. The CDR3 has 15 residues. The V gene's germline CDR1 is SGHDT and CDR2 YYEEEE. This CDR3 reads CASSLADRVVAGQYF. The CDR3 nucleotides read TGTGCCAGCAGCTTGGCCGACAGGGTAGTGGCGGGTCAGTACTTC.

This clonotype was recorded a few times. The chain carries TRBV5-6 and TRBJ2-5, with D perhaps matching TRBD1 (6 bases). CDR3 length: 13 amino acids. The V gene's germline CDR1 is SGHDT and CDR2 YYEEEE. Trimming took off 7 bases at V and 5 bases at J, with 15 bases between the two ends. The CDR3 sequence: CASWSTGPETQYF. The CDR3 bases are TGTGCCAGCTGGTCAACAGGGCCGGAGACCCAGTACTTC.

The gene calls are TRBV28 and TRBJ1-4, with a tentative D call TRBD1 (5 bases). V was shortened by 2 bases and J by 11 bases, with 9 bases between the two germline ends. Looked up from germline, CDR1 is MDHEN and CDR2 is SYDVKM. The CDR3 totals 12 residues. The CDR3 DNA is TGTGCCAGCAGTTTACTGGAGGGGAAACTGTTTTTT. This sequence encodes CASSLLEGKLFF.

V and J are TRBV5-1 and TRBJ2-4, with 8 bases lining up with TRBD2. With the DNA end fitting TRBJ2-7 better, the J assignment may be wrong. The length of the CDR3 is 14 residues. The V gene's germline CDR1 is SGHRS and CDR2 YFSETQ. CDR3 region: CASSRSGDHYEQYF. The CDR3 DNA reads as TGCGCCAGCAGCCGTAGCGGGGATCACTACGAGCAGTACTTC.

Here the CDR3 reads CATGDRSTGELFF. The CDR3 DNA is TGTGCCACCGGGGACAGGAGCACCGGGGAGCTGTTTTTT. The genes are TRBV10-3 and TRBJ2-2, with 8 bases lining up with TRBD1. The CDR3 covers 13 residues. The V gene end was trimmed by 10 bases and the J gene end by 4 bases; junction bases not matched to a gene: 5. Germline assignment: CDR1 ENHRY and CDR2 SYGVKD.

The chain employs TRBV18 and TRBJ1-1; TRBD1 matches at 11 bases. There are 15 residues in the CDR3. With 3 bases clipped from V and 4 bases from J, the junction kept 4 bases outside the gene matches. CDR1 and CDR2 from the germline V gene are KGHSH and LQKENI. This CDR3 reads CASSPGQGVTTEAFF. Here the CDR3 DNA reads TGTGCCAGCTCACCGGGACAGGGGGTAACCACTGAAGCTTTCTTT.

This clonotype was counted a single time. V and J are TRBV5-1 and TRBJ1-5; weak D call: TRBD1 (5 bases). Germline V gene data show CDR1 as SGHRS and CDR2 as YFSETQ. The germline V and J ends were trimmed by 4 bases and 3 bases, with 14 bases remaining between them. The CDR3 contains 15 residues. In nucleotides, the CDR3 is TGCGCCAGCAGCCAGCAAGACAGCCACAATCAGCCCCAGCATTTT. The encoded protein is CASSQQDSHNQPQHF.

CDR3 residues: CASSEATGGYSPLHF. CDR3 bases: TGTGCCAGCAGTGAAGCGACAGGGGGCTATTCACCCCTCCACTTT. The chain carries TRBV2 and TRBJ1-6; 10 bases line up with TRBD1. The CDR3 has 15 residues. V lost 0 bases, J lost 8 bases, and 1 base stayed unmatched. Germline CDR1 and CDR2: SNHLY and FYNNEI.

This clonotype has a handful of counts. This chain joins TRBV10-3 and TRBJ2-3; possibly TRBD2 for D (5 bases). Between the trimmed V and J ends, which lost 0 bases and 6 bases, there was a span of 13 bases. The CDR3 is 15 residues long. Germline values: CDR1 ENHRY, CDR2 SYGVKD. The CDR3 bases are TGTGCCATCAGTGAGTCGAGCCCGAGCGGCGATACGCAGTATTTT. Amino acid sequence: CAISESSPSGDTQYF.

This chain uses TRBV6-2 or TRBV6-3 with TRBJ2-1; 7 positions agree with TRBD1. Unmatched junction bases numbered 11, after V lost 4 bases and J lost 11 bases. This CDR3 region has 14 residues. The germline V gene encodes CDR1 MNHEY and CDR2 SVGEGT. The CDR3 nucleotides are TGTGCCAGCAGTTGCCCCCTCAGGGGACAGAAGCAGTTCTTC. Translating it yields CASSCPLRGQKQFF.

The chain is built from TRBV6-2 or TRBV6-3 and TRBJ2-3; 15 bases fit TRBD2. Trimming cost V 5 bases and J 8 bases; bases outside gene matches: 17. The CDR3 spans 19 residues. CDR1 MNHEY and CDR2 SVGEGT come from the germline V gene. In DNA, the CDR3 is TGTGCCAGCAGTACTCCCGGGACTAGCGGGGGGACGACCGGGGGTACGCAGTATTTT. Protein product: CASSTPGTSGGTTGGTQYF.

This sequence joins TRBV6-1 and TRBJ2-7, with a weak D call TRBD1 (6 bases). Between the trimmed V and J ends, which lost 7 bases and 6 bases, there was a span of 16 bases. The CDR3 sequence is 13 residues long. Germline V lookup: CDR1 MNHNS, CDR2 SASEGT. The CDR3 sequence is CASNSQGQGEQYF. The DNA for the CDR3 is TGTGCCAGCAACTCCCAGGGGCAGGGCGAGCAGTACTTC.

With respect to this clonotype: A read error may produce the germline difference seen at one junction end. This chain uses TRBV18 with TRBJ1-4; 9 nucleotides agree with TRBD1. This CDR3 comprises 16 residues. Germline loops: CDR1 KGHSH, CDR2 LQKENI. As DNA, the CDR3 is TGTGCCGGCTCACCACGATCCGGGACAGGGAATGAAAAACTGTTTTTT. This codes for CAGSPRSGTGNEKLFF.

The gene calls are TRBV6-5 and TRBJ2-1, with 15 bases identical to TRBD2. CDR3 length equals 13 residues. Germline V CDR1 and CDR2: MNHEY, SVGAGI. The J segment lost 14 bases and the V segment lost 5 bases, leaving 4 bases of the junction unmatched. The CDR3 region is CASSRTSGGVEFF. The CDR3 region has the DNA TGTGCCAGCAGTAGGACTAGCGGGGGGGTCGAGTTCTTC.

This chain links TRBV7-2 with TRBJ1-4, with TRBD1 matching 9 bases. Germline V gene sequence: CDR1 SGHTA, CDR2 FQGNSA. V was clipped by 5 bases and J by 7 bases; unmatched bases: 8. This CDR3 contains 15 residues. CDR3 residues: CASSLDRGRGEKLFF. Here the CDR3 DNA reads TGTGCCAGCAGCCTGGACAGGGGAAGGGGTGAAAAACTGTTTTTT.

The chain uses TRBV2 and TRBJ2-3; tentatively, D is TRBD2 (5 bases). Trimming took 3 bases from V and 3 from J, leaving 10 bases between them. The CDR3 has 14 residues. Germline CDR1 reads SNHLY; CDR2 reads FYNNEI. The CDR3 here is CASSEASQTDTQYF. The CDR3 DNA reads TGTGCCAGCAGTGAGGCTAGCCAGACAGATACGCAGTATTTT.

CDR3 region: CSVTSGGATDTQYF. The CDR3 nucleotides are TGCAGCGTCACTAGCGGGGGGGCCACAGATACGCAGTATTTT. The rearrangement uses TRBV29-1 and TRBJ2-3, with 13 positions matching TRBD2. Losses at the gene ends were 6 bases for V and 2 bases for J; bases not matched to a gene: 2. The CDR3 consists of 14 residues. Germline V lookup: CDR1 SQVTM, CDR2 ANQGSEA.

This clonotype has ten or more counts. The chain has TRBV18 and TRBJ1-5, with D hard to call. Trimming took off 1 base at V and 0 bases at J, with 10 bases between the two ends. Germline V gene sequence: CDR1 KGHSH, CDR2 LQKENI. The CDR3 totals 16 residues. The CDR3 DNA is TGTGCCAGCTCACCACTCCCCGCGGATAGCAATCAGCCCCAGCATTTT. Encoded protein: CASSPLPADSNQPQHF.

CDR3 nucleotide sequence: TGTGCCAGCAGTCCCCGGACAGGGGAAAACTATGGCTACACCTTC. Its protein is CASSPRTGENYGYTF. J is TRBJ1-2 and V is TRBV6-2 or TRBV6-3; 9 bases line up with TRBD1. The CDR3 loop spans 15 amino acids. The germline V gene has CDR1 MNHEY and CDR2 SVGEGT. Trimming at V came to 5 bases and at J to 2 bases, leaving 6 bases not matched to a gene.

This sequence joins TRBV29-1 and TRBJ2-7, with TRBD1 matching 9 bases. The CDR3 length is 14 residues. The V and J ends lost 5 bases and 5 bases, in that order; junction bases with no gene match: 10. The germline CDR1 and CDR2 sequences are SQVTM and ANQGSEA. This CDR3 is CSVKTTGGVNEQYF. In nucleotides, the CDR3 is TGCAGCGTTAAGACAACAGGGGGCGTAAACGAGCAGTACTTC.

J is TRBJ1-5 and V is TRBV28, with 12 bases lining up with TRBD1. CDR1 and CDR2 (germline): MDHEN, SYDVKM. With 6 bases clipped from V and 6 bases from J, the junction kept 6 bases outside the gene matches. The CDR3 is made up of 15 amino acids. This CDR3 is CASSPGTGGFQPQHF. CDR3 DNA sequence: TGTGCCAGCAGCCCGGGGACAGGGGGCTTTCAGCCCCAGCATTTT.